The TCR beta chain described here comes from a study of radiotherapy plus CTLA-4 blockade in lung cancer. Overall study: Objective response rate was over 15%; disease control rate, 31%.

Study-wide results and caveats: There was expansion of tumor-derived TCR clones in blood after radiotherapy plus ipilimumab.

The repertoire was sequenced with immunoSEQ multiplex PCR; TCRdb's copy has only in-frame clones and lacks some. Here the sample spans under 45,000 clones, 79% being singletons. Per the germline V gene, CDR1 is SGHTA and CDR2 is FQGNSA. The CDR3 is 15 residues long. V was trimmed by 5 bases and J by 5 bases, leaving 18 bases between them. Chemo-refractory metastatic non-small-cell lung cancer patients received focal radiation with ipilimumab CTLA-4 blockade. To note about this clone: The antigen is unknown.

The chain has TRBV7-2 and TRBJ1-1; D might be TRBD1 (6 bases). The TCR originated in a human donor with non-small cell lung cancer that progressed on radiotherapy plus ipilimumab. This specimen consisted of peripheral blood, obtained from a patient treated with radiotherapy plus ipilimumab. For the CDR3, the DNA is TGTGCCAGCAGCCCAGGGGCCGGGATGGCGACTGAAGCTTTCTTT. Amino acid sequence: CASSPGAGMATEAFF.